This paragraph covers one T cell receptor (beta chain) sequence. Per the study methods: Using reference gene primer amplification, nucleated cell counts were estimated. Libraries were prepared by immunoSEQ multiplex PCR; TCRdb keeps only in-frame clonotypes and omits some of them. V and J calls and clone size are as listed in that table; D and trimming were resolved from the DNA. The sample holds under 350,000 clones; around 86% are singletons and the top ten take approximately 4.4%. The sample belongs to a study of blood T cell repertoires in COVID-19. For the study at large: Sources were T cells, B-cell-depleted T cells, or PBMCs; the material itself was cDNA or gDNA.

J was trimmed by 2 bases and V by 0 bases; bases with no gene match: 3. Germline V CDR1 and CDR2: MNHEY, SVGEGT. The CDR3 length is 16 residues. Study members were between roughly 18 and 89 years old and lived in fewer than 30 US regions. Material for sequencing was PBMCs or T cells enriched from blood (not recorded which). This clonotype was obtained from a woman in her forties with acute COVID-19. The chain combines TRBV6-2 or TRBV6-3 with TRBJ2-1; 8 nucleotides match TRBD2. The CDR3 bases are TGTGCCAGCAGTTACTCGCGGGGGGATGCCTACAATGAGCAGTTCTTC. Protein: CASSYSRGDAYNEQFF.